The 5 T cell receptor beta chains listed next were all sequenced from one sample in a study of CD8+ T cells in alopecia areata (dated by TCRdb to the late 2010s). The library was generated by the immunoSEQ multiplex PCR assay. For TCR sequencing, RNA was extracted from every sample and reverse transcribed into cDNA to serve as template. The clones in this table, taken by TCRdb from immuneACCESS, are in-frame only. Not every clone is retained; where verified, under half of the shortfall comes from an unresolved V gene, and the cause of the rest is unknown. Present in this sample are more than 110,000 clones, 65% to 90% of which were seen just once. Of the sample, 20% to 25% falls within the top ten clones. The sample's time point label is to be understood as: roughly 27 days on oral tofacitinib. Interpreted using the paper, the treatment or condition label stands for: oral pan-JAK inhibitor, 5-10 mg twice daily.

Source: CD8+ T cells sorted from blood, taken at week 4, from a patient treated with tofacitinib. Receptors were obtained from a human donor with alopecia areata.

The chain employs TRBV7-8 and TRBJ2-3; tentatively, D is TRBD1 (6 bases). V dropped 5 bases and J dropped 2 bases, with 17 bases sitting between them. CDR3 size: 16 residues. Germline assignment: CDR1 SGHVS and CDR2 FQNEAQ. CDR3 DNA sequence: TGTGCCAGCAGCCGCGGACAGTGGGGATACACAGATACGCAGTATTTT. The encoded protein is CASSRGQWGYTDTQYF.

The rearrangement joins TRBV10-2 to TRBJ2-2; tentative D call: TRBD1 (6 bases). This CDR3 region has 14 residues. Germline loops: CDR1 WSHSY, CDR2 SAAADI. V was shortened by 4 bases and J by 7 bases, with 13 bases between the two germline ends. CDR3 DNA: TGCGCCAGCAGTGTACAGGGAAGTGGCGGGGAGCTGTTTTTT. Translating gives CASSVQGSGGELFF.

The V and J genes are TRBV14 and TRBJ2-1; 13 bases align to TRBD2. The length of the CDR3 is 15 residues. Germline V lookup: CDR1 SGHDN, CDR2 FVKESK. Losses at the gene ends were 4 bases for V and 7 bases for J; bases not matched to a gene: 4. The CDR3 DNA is TGTGCCAGCAGCCTTACTAGCGGGGGGGGGAATGAGCAGTTCTTC. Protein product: CASSLTSGGGNEQFF.

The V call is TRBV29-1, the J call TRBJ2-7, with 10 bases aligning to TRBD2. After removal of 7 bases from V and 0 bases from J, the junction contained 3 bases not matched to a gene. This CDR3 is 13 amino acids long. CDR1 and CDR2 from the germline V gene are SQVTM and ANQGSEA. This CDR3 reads CSGSGGSSYEQYF. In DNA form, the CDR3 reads TGCAGCGGTAGCGGGGGGTCCTCCTACGAGCAGTACTTC.

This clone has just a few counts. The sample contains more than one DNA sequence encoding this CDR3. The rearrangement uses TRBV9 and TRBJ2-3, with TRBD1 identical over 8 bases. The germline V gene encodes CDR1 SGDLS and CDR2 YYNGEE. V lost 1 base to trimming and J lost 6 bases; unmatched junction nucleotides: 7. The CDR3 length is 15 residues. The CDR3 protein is CASSVNGQGKDTQYF. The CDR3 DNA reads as TGTGCCAGCAGCGTAAACGGACAGGGCAAGGATACGCAGTATTTT.